This TCR beta chain was found in a study of regulatory and conventional T cells in RAG deficiency (dated by TCRdb to the late 2010s). Concerning the study at large: High-throughput TCR beta sequencing was used to compare the repertoire diversity and composition of Treg, conventional CD4+ and CD8+ T cells between RAG-deficient patients and healthy controls. The paper's findings and limits, for the study overall: Some T-cell subset analyses were not done for some subjects. Compared with control T-cell subpopulations, RAG-deficient patients had much lower Shannon entropy and higher Simpson indices. The CD25-high CD127-low cells sorted from Omenn syndrome patients may be peripherally activated cells rather than true Treg cells. All patient T-cell subsets had shorter CDR3 lengths; Omenn syndrome patients showed >80% Treg-Tconv repertoire overlap at nucleotide and amino acid level. Compared with controls, Omenn syndrome and CID/AS patients had about 100-fold fewer unique TCR beta sequences in Treg cells, whereas the reduction in the other subsets was around 9.1-fold.

For repertoire analyses, the comparison group consisted of roughly eight healthy control donors. Before genomic DNA extraction, CD8+ T cells lacking CD4 were purified from blood. Sequences WSHSY (CDR1) and SAAADI (CDR2) are obtained from the germline V gene. Germline trimming amounts to 4 bases on V and 0 bases on J, with 0 as the count of junction bases outside the gene matches. The CDR3 runs 14 amino acids, cysteine and phenylalanine included. The read is trimmed to its CDR3 DNA, 42 bases read in frame from base 1. Library generation was performed with the immunoSEQ multiplex PCR assay. Rearranged TCR beta chain products were amplified from the genomic DNA of sorted T-cell subsets and were then sequenced. The original pipeline was this. Shannon entropy and Simpson indices were used to quantify the repertoire diversity of productive TCR beta rearrangements. To gauge clonal expansion, the frequencies of the 100 most abundant productive TCR beta clonotypes among total reads were added together. The TRB repertoires were scored with a self-reactivity index built on which amino acids appear at CDR3beta positions 6 and 7. Two-way ANOVA was used for repertoire analyses, and Student t or Mann-Whitney tests were used for flow cytometric analyses. Sourced from immuneACCESS, this table was stored by TCRdb with only in-frame sequences that have V and J called. A share of the clones is absent; for the studies checked, an unresolved V gene accounts for under half, and the remainder has no known explanation. V, J and clone size derive from that table, while D and trimming were established from the DNA sequence. The sample table contains roughly 32,000 clones; only one count was recorded for about 91% of them. The top ten clonotypes cover roughly 15% of the sample.

Notes on this clone: There is no known antigen for this receptor. No clone much larger than this one lies a single base away; base qualities are absent.

These records were also assigned to another study, of regulatory T cells. The other study reports the following: The multiplex PCR used 52 forward TRBV primers and 13 reverse TRBJ primers, with assay-based and computational corrections for amplification bias. In patients, repertoires had restricted unique TRB V-J pairs and skewed V and J gene usage, with regulatory T cells showing the most marked changes. The study compared T-cell receptor beta repertoires of sorted regulatory, conventional CD4+ and CD8+ T cells between CD3G-deficient patients and healthy controls. Ficoll density separation was used to isolate peripheral blood mononuclear cells. A FACSAria cell sorter was used to isolate CD3+ CD8+ CD4- T cells. Within the immunoSEQ assay, multiplex PCR amplified rearranged TRB loci from genomic DNA. TRB amplicons were sequenced using an Illumina HiSeq platform. Custom algorithms error-filtered the raw sequences and aligned the raw sequences to reference gene sequences, after which the immunoSEQ online tools were used for analysis. Productive and nonproductive TRB rearrangement frequencies were evaluated among both unique and total sequences. Group comparisons used t tests, Mann-Whitney tests or two-way ANOVA run in Prism software.

The sample was CD8+ T cells sorted from blood. The origin of this receptor is a human donor in good health. The chain is encoded by TRBV10-2 joined to TRBJ2-1; 7 middle bases align to TRBD2. The DNA sequence is given as TGCGCCAGCAGTGGGACTAGCTCCTACAATGAGCAGTTCTTC. Its product reads: CASSGTSSYNEQFF.